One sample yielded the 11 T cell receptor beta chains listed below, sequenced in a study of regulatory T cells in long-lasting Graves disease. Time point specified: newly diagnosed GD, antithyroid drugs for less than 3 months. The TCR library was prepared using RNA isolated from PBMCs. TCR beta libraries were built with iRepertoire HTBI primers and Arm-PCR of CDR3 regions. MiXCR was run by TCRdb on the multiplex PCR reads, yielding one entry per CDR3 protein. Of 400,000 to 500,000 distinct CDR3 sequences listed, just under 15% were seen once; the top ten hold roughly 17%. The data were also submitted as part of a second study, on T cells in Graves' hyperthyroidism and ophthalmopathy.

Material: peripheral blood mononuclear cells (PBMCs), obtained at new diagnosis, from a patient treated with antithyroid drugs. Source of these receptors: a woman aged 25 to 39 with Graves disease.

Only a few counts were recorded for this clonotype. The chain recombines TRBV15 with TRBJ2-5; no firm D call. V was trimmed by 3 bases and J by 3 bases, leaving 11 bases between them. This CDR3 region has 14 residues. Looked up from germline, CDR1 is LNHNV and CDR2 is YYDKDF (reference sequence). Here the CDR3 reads CATSRWMGKETQYF. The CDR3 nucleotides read TGTGCCACCAGCAGGTGGATGGGGAAAGAGACCCAGTACTTC.

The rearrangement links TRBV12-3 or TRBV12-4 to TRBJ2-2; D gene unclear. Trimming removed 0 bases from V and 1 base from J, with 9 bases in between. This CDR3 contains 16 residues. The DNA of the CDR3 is TGTGCCAGCAGTTTAGCAGTCTCAGGGAACACCGGGGAGCTGTTTTTT. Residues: CASSLAVSGNTGELFF.

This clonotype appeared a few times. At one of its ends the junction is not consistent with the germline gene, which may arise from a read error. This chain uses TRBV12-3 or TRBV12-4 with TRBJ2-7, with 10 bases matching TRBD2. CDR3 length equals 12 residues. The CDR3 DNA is TGTGCCGGCAGTAGACTAGCGGGCGAGCAGTACTTC. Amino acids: CAGSRLAGEQYF.

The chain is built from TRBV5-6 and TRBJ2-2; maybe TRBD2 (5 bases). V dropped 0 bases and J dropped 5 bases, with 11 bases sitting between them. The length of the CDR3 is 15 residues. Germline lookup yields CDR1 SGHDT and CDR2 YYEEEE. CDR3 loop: CASSLAGWRTGELFF. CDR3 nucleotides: TGTGCCAGCAGCTTGGCCGGGTGGAGGACCGGGGAGCTGTTTTTT. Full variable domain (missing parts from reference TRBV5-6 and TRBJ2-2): DAGVTQSPTHLIKTRGQQVTLRCSPKSGHDTVSWYQQALGQGPQFIFQYYEEEERQRGNFPDRFSGHQFPNYSSELNVNALLLGDSALYLCASSLAGWRTGELFFGEGSRLTVL.

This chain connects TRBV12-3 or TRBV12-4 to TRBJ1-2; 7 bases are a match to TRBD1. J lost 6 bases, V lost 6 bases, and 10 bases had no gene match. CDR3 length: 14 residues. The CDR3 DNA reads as TGTGCCAGCAGCGACCTACAGGGGTGGGATGGCTACACCTTC. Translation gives CASSDLQGWDGYTF.

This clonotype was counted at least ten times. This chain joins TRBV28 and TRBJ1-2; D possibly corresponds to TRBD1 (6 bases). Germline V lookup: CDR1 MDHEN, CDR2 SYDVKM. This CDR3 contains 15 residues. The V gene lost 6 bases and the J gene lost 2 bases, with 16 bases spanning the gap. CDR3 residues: CASRPSTGLNYGYTF. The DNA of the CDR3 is TGTGCCAGCAGGCCCTCGACAGGCCTCAACTATGGCTACACCTTC.

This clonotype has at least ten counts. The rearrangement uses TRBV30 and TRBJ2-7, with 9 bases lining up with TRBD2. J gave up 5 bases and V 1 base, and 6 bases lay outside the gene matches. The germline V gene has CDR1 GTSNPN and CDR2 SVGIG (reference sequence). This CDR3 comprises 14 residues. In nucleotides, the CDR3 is TGTGCCTGGAGTGGCGGGAGGGAGTCAGACGAGCAGTACTTC. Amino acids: CAWSGGRESDEQYF.

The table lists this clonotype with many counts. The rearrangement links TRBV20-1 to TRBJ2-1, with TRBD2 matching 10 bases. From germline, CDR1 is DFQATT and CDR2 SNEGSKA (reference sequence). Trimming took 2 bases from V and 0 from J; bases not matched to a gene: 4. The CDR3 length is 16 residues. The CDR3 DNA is TGCAGTGCTAGACTAGGACTAGCGGACTCCTACAATGAGCAGTTCTTC. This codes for CSARLGLADSYNEQFF.

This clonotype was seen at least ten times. The CDR3 here is CASSLLTDTQYF. CDR3 DNA: TGTGCCAGCAGCTTATTGACAGATACGCAGTATTTT. This chain uses TRBV12-3 or TRBV12-4 with TRBJ2-3; D unclear. The V and J ends lost 6 bases and 3 bases respectively, with 7 bases between them. The CDR3 is 12 residues long.

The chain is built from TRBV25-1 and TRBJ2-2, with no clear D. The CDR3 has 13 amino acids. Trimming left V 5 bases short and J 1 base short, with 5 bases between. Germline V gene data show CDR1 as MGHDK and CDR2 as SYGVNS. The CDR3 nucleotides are TGTGCCAGCAGTACAGAGAACACCGGGGAGCTGTTTTTT. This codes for CASSTENTGELFF.

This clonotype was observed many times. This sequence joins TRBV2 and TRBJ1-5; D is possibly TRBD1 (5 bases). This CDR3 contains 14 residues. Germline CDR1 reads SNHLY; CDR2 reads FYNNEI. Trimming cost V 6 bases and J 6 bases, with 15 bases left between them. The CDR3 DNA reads TGTGCCAGCAGGACCGACAGCCGCCCTCAGCCCCAGCATTTT. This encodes CASRTDSRPQPQHF.